This T cell receptor beta chain came from a study of control samples from healthy donors and cancer patients. V was clipped by 1 base and J by 6 bases, with 11 bases between them. This CDR3 is built from 14 residues. Germline CDR1 and CDR2: SGHAT and FQDESV (reference sequence). Here immunoSEQ multiplex PCR was the method, and the copy in TCRdb shows in-frame clones only, minus some. The repertoire consists of around 41,000 clones, with about 86% occurring once and the leading ten covering about 22%. Sequencing input: PBMCs. The clonotype comes from a woman between 55 and 75 years old with lung cancer. The chain combines TRBV11-1 with TRBJ2-3; the D is unclear. CDR3 sequence: CASSLGPRIDTQYF. CDR3 DNA sequence: TGTGCCAGCAGCTTAGGGCCCCGAATTGATACGCAGTATTTT.